The T cell receptor (beta chain) described here comes from a study of blood T cell repertoires in COVID-19. Across the study: Specimens from acute and convalescent COVID-19 originated in the United States, Italy and Spain. From T cells, B-cell-depleted T cells, or PBMCs came the material, which was cDNA or gDNA.

Germline V gives CDR1 MDHEN, CDR2 SYDVKM. The CDR3 is 14 residues long. V was pared by 7 bases and J by 0 bases, with 3 bases of the junction left unmatched. Authors' processing steps: Reference gene primer amplification in the assay estimated nucleated cell counts. Some clones are missing from TCRdb's copy, which holds only in-frame ones; the method was immunoSEQ multiplex PCR. The D gene and trimming were derived from the DNA, and the V and J assignments and clone size from that table. The table lists 70,000 to 95,000 clones, 88% of them singletons, with approximately 5% in the top ten. Sequenced material: peripheral blood. This chain connects TRBV28 to TRBJ2-1, with TRBD1 matching 7 bases. The clonotype comes from a woman older than 75 with acute or convalescent COVID-19. The CDR3 sequence is CASTRGFSYNEQFF. The CDR3 DNA reads TGTGCCAGCACCAGGGGGTTCTCCTACAATGAGCAGTTCTTC.